The T cell receptor beta chain described here comes from a study of tissue T cells after allogeneic stem cell transplantation. Broader study findings: The study did not identify alloreactive or antigen-specific tissue TCRs, and some clones might be persisting host cells. Shared clones across patients were few; motif clustering revealed tissue-specific shared signatures. TCR repertoires tracked anatomic similarity, regardless of disease or transplant status.

This clone was observed a single time. Its antigen is not identified. Only in-frame clones appear in the TCRdb table, and some are missing; sequencing was by immunoSEQ multiplex PCR. The sample records some 25,000 clones, 70% to 75% being singletons. Between the trimmed V and J ends, which lost 5 bases and 8 bases, there was a span of 19 bases. CDR3 length: 15 residues. Germline CDR1 reads SGHNT; CDR2 reads YYREEE (reference sequence). The chain recombines TRBV5-4 with TRBJ1-4, with D maybe TRBD1 (5 bases). The sequencing used tissue from the ileum, collected at autopsy. The sequence was collected from a female donor over 55 with lung cancer. Here the CDR3 reads CASSSPGTGGEKLFF. The DNA for the CDR3 is TGTGCCAGCAGTTCGCCCGGGACGGGAGGGGAAAAACTGTTTTTT.